This T cell receptor (beta chain) was sequenced for a study of T cell responses to AZD1222 COVID-19 vaccine. Germline V gives CDR1 LNHDA, CDR2 SQIVND (reference sequence). The CDR3 has 15 residues. V gave up 7 bases and J gave up 5 bases; unmatched junction bases: 9. Clones were sequenced by immunoSEQ multiplex PCR, and TCRdb holds only the in-frame ones, with some missing. The table shows 80,000 or so clones, with 70% to 90% occurring only once. Findings and limits, study-wide: Only 5 or 6 AZD1222 recipients were seropositive at baseline. Donors were chiefly white British, with a greater number of females, and clonal diversity was perhaps underestimated. An increase in Spike-specific TCR breadth and depth was observed after two AZD1222 doses. Spike was spanned by vaccine-associated CD4 TCRs, which were dominant at 160-218 and 743-854.

This clone came up a few times. Its matching antigen is unknown. This receptor was taken from an adult who received the AZD1222 COVID-19 vaccine. This rearrangement joins TRBV19 to TRBJ2-2; 8 bases fit TRBD1. The source was peripheral blood, collected 28 days after the second AZD1222 dose. The CDR3 bases are TGTGCCAGTATGGGGCAGGGGGCGGGGACCGGGGAGCTGTTTTTT. Translated: CASMGQGAGTGELFF.